The clone carrying this TCR beta chain was observed once. Its antigen is unidentified. This entry is derived from a study of T cell responses to AZD1222 COVID-19 vaccine. Study in general: Pooled together were second doses at about 4 or about 12 weeks. The study's findings and limits: Repertoires were obtained only post-peak T cell response. Across spike, vaccine-associated CD4 TCRs were found, dominant at 160-218 and 743-854. Among the donors, most were white British and more were female, and clonal diversity was possibly underestimated.

V was cut by 5 bases and J by 4 bases, with 14 bases left in between. This CDR3 is 14 amino acids long. Per the germline V gene, CDR1 is SGHNT and CDR2 is YENEEA. Repertoires were generated with immunoSEQ multiplex PCR, while TCRdb's copy carries only in-frame clones and drops some. This sample carries roughly 140,000 clones, around 91% of them seen once, and the ten largest clones take roughly 5.5%. V and J are TRBV11-3 and TRBJ2-5, with a tentative D call TRBD1 (6 bases). This clonotype was obtained from an adult in good health. The starting material was peripheral blood, obtained on day 0 of AZD1222 vaccination. In DNA form, the CDR3 reads TGTGCCAGCAGCCCTAACAGGGTTGGAGAGACCCAGTACTTC. Translated: CASSPNRVGETQYF.